The entry that follows covers one TCR beta chain sequence. This entry is derived from a study of yellow fever vaccine responses in identical twins. This CDR3 has 14 amino acids. Trimming took off 8 bases at V and 4 bases at J, with 17 bases between the two ends. TCRdb recomputed calls from the RT-PCR reads with MiXCR, one row per CDR3 protein. The data show 20,000 or so distinct CDR3 sequences, approximately 70% seen once. The genes are TRBV12-3 or TRBV12-4 and TRBJ1-1; D not resolved. This TCR derives from a woman younger than 30 who received the yellow fever vaccine. The specimen was T cells from blood (PBMCs), unsorted or a sorted subset (not recorded which), collected before or after yellow fever vaccination (not recorded which). DNA of the CDR3: TGTGCCAGCCGTCCCGGGAGAGAGGTCACTGAAGCTTTCTTT. Amino acids: CASRPGREVTEAFF.